The sample holds many counts of the clone carrying this T cell receptor (beta chain). Its matching antigen is unknown. Uncontrolled infection, other autoimmune disease, pregnancy and lactation each barred patients from inclusion. V was clipped by 2 bases and J by 4 bases; unmatched bases: 16. Germline-derived CDR1 and CDR2 are MNHEY and SVGEGT. This CDR3 has 19 residues. This sample is drawn from a study of T cells in Graves' hyperthyroidism and ophthalmopathy. General study findings and limits: Blood also carried most thyroid clonotypes expanded above 0.001.

The investigators amplified TCR beta CDR3 regions from RNA transcripts. HTBI primers drove first-round RT-PCR of the TCR CDR3. TCRdb used MiXCR to reprocess the multiplex PCR reads, holding one entry per CDR3 protein. Of hundreds of thousands of distinct CDR3 sequences detected, roughly 14% appear once; the ten largest clones hold about 3.9%. This chain links TRBV6-2 or TRBV6-3 with TRBJ2-7; 11 positions agree with TRBD2. This sequence originates from a woman between 40 and 50 years old with Graves' ophthalmopathy. Sequencing used blood. The DNA of the CDR3 is TGTGCCAGCAGTTACGGACAGGACACTCTAGCGGGAGGACGGTACGAGCAGTACTTC. Amino acids: CASSYGQDTLAGGRYEQYF.